This T cell receptor (beta chain) was captured in a study of OX40 agonist ivuxolimab in advanced cancers. Study in general: The study gave patients intravenous ivuxolimab at 0.01 to 10 mg/kg every 2 weeks. Overall study results and limits: At doses 0.1 to 3.0 mg/kg, CD4+ and CD8+ clones expanded. CD8+ T cells were the subset that, on average, had more expanded clones than CD4+.

Method: immunoSEQ multiplex PCR; TCRdb's copy keeps in-frame clones and lacks some. Of roughly 75,000 clones listed, around 87% are singletons. In its sample, this clone ranks as medium-sized. The antigen remains undetermined. This material consisted of CD4+ or CD8+ T cells sorted from blood, taken in a trial of the OX40 agonist ivuxolimab. The clonotype comes from an adult with an advanced solid tumor such as melanoma, head and neck, liver or kidney cancer.

The CDR3 coding sequence is TGTGCCAGCAGTTTAAGGTCGCAGCCGAACACTGAAGCTTTCTTT. Its protein is CASSLRSQPNTEAFF. The rearrangement joins TRBV28 to TRBJ1-1; no firm D call. Germline V gene data show CDR1 as MDHEN and CDR2 as SYDVKM. V lost 2 bases and J 1 base, leaving 11 bases between the germline ends. The CDR3 runs 15 residues.